This T cell receptor (beta chain) came from a study of vaccination effects on CD4 cells after COVID-19. Whole-study results and caveats: Clonal contraction was marked in infection- and vaccine-induced clones late after vaccination. Healthy vaccinees had only 1 of 255 vaccine-induced clones cross-react with common cold coronaviruses.

Before sequencing took place, the ViraFEST assay used viral peptide pools to expand antigen-specific CD4+ T cells. The culture ran for about 11 days, and then CD4+ T cells were isolated. Nucleocapsid antibodies were negative in the vaccine recipients, who had never had SARS-CoV-2 infection. Wells each received 2.2 million or so PBMC, cultured with approximately 10 IU/ml IL-2 and around 9.8 ug/ml peptides. As for this clone: Its antigen is unknown.

The repertoire was sequenced with immunoSEQ multiplex PCR; TCRdb's copy has only in-frame clones and lacks some. The profile shows some 60,000 clones, roughly three quarters of them singletons. The sample was CD4+ T cells from PBMCs cultured with HCoV-NL63 spike peptides, taken before COVID-19 vaccination. This clonotype originated in a human donor who received a COVID-19 vaccine.

This CDR3 is CASSRGGDGELFF. The CDR3 DNA sequence: TGTGCCAGCAGCCGGGGGGGGGACGGGGAGCTGTTTTTT. The rearrangement links TRBV12-3 or TRBV12-4 to TRBJ2-2; TRBD2 agrees at 8 bases. Trimming removed 6 bases from V and 7 bases from J; junction bases left unmatched: 4. This CDR3 has 13 residues.